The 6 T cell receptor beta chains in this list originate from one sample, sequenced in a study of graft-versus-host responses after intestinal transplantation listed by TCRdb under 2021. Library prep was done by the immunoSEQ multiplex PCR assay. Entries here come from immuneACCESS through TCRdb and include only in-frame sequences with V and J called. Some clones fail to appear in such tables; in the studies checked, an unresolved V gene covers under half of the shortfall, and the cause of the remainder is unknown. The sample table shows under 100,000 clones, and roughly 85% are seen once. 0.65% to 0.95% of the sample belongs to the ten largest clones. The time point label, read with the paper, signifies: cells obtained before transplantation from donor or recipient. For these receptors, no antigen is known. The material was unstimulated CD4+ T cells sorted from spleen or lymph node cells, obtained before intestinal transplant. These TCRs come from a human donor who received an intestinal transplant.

The CDR3 spells CASSPIDYQETQYF. The CDR3 nucleotides read TGCGCCAGCAGCCCTATCGACTACCAAGAGACCCAGTACTTC. V gene TRBV5-1 combines with J gene TRBJ2-5; D not certain. There are 14 residues in the CDR3. Trimming removed 4 bases from V and 0 bases from J, with 10 bases in between. Germline CDR1 reads SGHRS; CDR2 reads YFSETQ. Looking up the rest from reference TRBV5-1 and TRBJ2-5 gives the full variable domain: KAGVTQTPRYLIKTRGQQVTLSCSPISGHRSVSWYQQTPGQGLQFLFEYFSETQRNKGNFPGRFSGRQFSNSRSEMNVSTLELGDSALYLCASSPIDYQETQYFGPGTRLLVL.

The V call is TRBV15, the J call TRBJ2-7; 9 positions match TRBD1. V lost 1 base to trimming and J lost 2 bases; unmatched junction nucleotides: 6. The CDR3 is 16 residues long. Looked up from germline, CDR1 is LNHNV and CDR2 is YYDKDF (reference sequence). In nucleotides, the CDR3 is TGTGCCACCAGCAGAGTTGGGACAGGGAAGACCTACGAGCAGTACTTC. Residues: CATSRVGTGKTYEQYF.

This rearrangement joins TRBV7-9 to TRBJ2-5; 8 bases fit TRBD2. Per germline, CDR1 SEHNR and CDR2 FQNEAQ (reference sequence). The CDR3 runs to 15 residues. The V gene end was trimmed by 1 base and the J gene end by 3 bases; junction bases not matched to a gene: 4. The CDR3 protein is CASSLVAGGEETQYF. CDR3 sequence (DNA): TGTGCCAGCAGCTTAGTGGCGGGGGGAGAAGAGACCCAGTACTTC.

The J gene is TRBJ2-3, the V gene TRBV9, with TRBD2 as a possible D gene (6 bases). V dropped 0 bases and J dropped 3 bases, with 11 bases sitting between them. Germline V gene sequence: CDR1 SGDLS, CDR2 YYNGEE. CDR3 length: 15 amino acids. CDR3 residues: CASSVDPGGTDTQYF. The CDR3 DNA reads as TGTGCCAGCAGCGTAGACCCCGGGGGAACAGATACGCAGTATTTT.

The CDR3 loop is CASRETGGNEQFF. The CDR3 DNA reads TGTGCCAGCAGGGAGACAGGGGGCAATGAGCAGTTCTTC. The chain has TRBV6-6 and TRBJ2-1, with 9 bases that match TRBD1. The V gene end was trimmed by 6 bases and the J gene end by 6 bases; junction bases not matched to a gene: 3. The CDR3 runs 13 residues. Germline V gene sequence: CDR1 MNHNY, CDR2 SVGAGI (reference sequence).

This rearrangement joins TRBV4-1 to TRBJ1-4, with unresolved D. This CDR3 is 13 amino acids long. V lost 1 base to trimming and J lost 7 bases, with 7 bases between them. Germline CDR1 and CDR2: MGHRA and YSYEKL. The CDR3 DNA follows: TGCGCCAGCAGCCAAGTCGGGGTTGAAAAACTGTTTTTT. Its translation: CASSQVGVEKLFF.